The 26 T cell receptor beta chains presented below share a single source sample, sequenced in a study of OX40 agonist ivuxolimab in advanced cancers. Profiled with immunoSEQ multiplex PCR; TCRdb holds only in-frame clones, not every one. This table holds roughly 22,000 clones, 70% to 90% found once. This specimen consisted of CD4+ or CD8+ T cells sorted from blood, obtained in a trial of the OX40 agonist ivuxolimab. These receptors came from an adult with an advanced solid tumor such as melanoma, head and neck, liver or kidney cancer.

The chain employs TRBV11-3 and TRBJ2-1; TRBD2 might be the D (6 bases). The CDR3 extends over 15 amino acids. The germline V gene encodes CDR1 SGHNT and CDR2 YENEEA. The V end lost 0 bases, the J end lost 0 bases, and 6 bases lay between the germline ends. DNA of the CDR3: TGTGCCAGCAGCTTAGACGGGAGCTCCTACAATGAGCAGTTCTTC. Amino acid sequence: CASSLDGSSYNEQFF.

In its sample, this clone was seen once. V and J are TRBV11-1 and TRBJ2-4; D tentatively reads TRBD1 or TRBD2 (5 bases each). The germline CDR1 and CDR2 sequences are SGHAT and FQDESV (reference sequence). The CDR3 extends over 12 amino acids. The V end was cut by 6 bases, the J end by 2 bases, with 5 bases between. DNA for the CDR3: TGTGCCAGCAGGGGACCCAAAAACATTCAGTACTTC. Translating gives CASRGPKNIQYF.

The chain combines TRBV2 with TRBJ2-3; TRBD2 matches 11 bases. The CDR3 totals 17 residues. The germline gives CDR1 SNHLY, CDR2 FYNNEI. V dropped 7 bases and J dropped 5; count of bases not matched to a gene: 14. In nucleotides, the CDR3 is TGTGCCAGCAACAGGGGGATAGCGGGAGGGCCGGTAGATACGCAGTATTTT. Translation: CASNRGIAGGPVDTQYF.

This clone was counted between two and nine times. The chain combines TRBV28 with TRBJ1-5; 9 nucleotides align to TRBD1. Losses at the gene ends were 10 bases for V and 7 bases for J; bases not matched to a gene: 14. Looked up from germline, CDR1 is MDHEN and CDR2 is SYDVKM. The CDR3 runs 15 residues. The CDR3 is CATLSLGQGPQPQHF. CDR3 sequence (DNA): TGTGCCACCCTCTCCCTGGGACAGGGTCCCCAGCCCCAGCATTTT.

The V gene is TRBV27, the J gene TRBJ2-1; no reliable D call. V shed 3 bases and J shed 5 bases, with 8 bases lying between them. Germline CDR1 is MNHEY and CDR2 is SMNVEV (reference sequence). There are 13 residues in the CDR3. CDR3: CASSFMANNEQFF. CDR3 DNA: TGTGCCAGCAGTTTCATGGCCAACAATGAGCAGTTCTTC.

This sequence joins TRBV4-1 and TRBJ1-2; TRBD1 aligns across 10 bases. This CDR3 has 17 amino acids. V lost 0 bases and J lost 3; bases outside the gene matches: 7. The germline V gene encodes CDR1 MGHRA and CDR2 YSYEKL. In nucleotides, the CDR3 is TGCGCCAGCAGCCAAGAAACCCGACAGGGGGCGGACTATGGCTACACCTTC. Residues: CASSQETRQGADYGYTF.

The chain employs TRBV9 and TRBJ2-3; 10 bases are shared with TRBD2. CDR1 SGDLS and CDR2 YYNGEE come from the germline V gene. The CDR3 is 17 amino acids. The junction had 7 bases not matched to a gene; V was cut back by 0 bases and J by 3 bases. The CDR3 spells CASSVESSGSRTDTQYF. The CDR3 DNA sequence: TGTGCCAGCAGCGTAGAGTCTAGCGGGAGTAGGACAGATACGCAGTATTTT.

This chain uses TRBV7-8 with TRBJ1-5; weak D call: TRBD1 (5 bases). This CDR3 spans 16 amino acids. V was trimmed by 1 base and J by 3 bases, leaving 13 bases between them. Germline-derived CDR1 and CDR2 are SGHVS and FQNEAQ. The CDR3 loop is CASSLEVQGTNQPQHF. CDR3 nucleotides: TGTGCCAGCAGCTTAGAGGTGCAGGGTACCAATCAGCCCCAGCATTTT.

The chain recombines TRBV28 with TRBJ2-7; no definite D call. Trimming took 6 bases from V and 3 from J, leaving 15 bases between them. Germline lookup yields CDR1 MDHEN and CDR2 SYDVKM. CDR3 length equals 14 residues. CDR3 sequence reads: CASSPLRNHYEQYF. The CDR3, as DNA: TGTGCCAGCAGCCCTTTGAGGAACCACTACGAGCAGTACTTC.

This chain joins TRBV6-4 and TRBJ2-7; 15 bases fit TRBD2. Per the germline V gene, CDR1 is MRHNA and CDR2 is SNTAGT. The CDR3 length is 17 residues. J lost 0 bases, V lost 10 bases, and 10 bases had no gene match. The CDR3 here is CATPGLAGGRYSYEQYF. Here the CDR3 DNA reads TGTGCCACTCCGGGACTAGCGGGAGGAAGGTACTCCTACGAGCAGTACTTC.

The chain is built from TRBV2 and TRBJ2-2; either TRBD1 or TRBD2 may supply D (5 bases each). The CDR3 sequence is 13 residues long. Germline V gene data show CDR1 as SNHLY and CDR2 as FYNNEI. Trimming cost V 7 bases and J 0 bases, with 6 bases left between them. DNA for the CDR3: TGTGCCAGCATGGGACCGAACACCGGGGAGCTGTTTTTT. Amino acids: CASMGPNTGELFF.

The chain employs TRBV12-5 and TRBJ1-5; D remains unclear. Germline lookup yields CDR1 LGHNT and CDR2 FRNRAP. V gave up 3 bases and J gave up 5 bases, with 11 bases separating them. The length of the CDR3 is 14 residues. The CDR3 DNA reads TGTGCTAGTGGTTTAGGTGGCCCCGATCAGCCCCAGCATTTT. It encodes CASGLGGPDQPQHF.

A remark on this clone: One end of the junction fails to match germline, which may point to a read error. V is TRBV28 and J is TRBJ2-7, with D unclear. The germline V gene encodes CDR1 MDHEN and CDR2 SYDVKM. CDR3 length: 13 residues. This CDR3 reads CACSAPSSYEQYF. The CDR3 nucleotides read TGTGCCTGCAGCGCTCCTAGCTCCTACGAGCAGTACTTC.

This CDR3 is CASSLIAGANVLTF. CDR3 DNA sequence: TGTGCCAGCAGCTTGATAGCTGGGGCCAACGTCCTGACTTTC. The V and J genes are TRBV7-8 and TRBJ2-6; D is unclear. The CDR3 spans 14 residues. Germline-derived CDR1 and CDR2 are SGHVS and FQNEAQ. V was cut by 3 bases and J by 2 bases, with 5 bases left in between.

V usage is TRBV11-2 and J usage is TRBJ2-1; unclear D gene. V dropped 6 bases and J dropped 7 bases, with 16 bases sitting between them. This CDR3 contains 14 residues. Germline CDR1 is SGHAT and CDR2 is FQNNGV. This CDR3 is CASRPIGELNEQFF. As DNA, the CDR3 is TGTGCCAGCAGGCCGATCGGCGAGTTAAATGAGCAGTTCTTC.

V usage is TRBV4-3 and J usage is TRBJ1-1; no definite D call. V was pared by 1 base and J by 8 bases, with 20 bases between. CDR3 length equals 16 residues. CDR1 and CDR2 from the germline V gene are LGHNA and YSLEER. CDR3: CASSQAGVMGRGEAFF. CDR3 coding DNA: TGCGCCAGCAGCCAAGCTGGAGTCATGGGTCGGGGAGAAGCTTTCTTT.

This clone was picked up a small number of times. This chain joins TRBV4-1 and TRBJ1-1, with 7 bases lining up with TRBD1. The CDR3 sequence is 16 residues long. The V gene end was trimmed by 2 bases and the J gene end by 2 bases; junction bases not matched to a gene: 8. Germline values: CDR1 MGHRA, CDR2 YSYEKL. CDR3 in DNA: TGCGCCAGCAGCCAATCCGCTGGGACAGCCAACACTGAAGCTTTCTTT. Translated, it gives CASSQSAGTANTEAFF.

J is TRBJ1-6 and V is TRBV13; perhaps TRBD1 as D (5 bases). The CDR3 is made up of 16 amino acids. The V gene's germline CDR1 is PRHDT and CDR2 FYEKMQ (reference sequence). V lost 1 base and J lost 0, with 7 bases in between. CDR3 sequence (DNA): TGTGCCAGCAGCTTAGACAGGAGCTCCTATAATTCACCCCTCCACTTT. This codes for CASSLDRSSYNSPLHF.

CDR3 DNA sequence: TGTGCCAGCAGTTTATCGGGAGGGTTCGGTGAAAAACTGTTTTTT. Its translation: CASSLSGGFGEKLFF. This chain connects TRBV27 to TRBJ1-4; D uncertain. Trimming stripped 0 bases from V and 7 bases from J, with 12 bases between. The CDR3 sequence is 15 residues long. Germline V gene lookup returns CDR1 MNHEY and CDR2 SMNVEV (reference sequence). The full variable domain, rest sourced from reference TRBV27 and TRBJ1-4, is EAQVTQNPRYLITVTGKKLTVTCSQNMNHEYMSWYRQDPGLGLRQIYYSMNVEVTDKGDVPEGYKVSRKEKRNFPLILESPSPNQTSLYFCASSLSGGFGEKLFFGSGTQLSVL.

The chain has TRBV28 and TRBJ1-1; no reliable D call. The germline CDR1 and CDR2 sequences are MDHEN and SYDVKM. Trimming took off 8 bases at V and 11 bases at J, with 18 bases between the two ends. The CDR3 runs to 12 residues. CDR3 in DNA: TGTGCCAGCTTCGGGCTAGGGCGGAGGGCTTTCTTT. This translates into CASFGLGRRAFF.

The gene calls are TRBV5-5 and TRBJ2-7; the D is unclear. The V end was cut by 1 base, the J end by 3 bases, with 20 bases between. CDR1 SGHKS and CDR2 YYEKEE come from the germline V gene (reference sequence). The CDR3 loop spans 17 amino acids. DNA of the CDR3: TGTGCCAGCAGCTTGTCGATCCCCCGGACCCTAAGCTACGAGCAGTACTTC. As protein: CASSLSIPRTLSYEQYF.

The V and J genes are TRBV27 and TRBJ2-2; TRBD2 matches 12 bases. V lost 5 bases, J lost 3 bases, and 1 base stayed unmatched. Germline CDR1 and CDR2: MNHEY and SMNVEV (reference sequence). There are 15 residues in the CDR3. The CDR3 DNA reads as TGTGCCAGCAGTCGACTAGCGGGAGACACCGGGGAGCTGTTTTTT. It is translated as CASSRLAGDTGELFF.

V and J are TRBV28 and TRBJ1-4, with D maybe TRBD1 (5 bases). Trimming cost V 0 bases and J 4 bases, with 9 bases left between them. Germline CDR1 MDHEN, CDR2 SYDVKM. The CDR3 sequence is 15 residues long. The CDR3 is CASSLWGGDNEKLFF. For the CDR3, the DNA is TGTGCCAGCAGTTTATGGGGAGGGGATAATGAAAAACTGTTTTTT.

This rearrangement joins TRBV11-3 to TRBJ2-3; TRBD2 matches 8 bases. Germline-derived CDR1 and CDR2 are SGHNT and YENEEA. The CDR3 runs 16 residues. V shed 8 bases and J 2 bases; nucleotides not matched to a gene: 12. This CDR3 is CASGPTSAIHTDTQYF. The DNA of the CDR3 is TGTGCCAGCGGACCGACTAGCGCCATCCACACAGATACGCAGTATTTT.

The CDR3 nucleotides are TGTGCCAGCAGTTCAGGGGTTATCGGCAATCAGCCCCAGCATTTT. Translation: CASSSGVIGNQPQHF. The chain joins TRBV27 to TRBJ1-5; tentatively, D is TRBD1 (6 bases). The CDR3 sequence is 15 residues long. Germline CDR1 reads MNHEY; CDR2 reads SMNVEV (reference sequence). V lost 4 bases to trimming and J lost 2 bases, with 12 bases between them.

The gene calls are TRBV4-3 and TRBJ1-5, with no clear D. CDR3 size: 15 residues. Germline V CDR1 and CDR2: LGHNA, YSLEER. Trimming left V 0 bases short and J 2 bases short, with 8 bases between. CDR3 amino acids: CASSQDFGGNQPQHF. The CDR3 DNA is TGCGCCAGCAGCCAAGACTTTGGGGGCAATCAGCCCCAGCATTTT.